The rows below give T cell receptor beta chains drawn from one sample of a study of T cell repertoires in cytomegalovirus infection. MiXCR, applied by TCRdb to the reads, yields one record per CDR3 protein. This table holds a few hundred thousand distinct CDR3 sequences, 20% to 25% found once. No antigen is known for these receptors. The sequenced sample was cultured PBMCs, obtained from culture after CMV antigen stimulation. The origin of the receptors is a human donor in good health (CMV status not recorded). Some clones in this sample may be carry-over from other donors' samples. CDR3s include the opening cysteine and the closing phenylalanine or tryptophan. D genes are given only for firm matches. Clone size appears in some rows only: once, few, many, or a class for an expanded clone.

j_call	clone_size	d_call	v_call	cdr3_aa	cdr3_nt
TRBJ1-6	many	NA	TRBV12-3/TRBV12-4	CASRLQYSSLHF	TGTGCCAGCAGACTTCAATACTCATCCCTCCACTTT
TRBJ2-4	few	NA	TRBV7-2	CASSFVPRNIQYF	TGTGCCAGCAGCTTCGTGCCAAGAAACATTCAGTACTTC
TRBJ2-3	many	TRBD1	TRBV7-2	CASSVRGNTQYF	TGTGCCAGCAGCGTCAGGGGGAATACGCAGTATTTT
TRBJ2-2	few	TRBD1	TRBV6-9	CASTPRGQGAIWNPGELFF	TGTGCCAGCACCCCAAGAGGACAGGGGGCGATCTGGAATCCCGGGGAGCTGTTTTTT
TRBJ2-2	NA	NA	TRBV6-5	CATQEGAGELFF	TGTGCGACACAGGAGGGGGCCGGGGAGCTGTTTTTT
TRBJ1-2	NA	TRBD1	TRBV19	CASTGQVRRYGYTF	TGTGCCAGTACTGGACAGGTTAGAAGATATGGCTACACCTTC
TRBJ1-2	few	NA	TRBV7-9	CASSLAAGESGGYTF	TGTGCCAGCAGCTTAGCGGCAGGGGAATCGGGAGGCTACACCTTC
TRBJ2-7	NA	NA	TRBV20-1	CSARDASGPTYEQYF	TGCAGTGCTAGAGACGCCAGCGGGCCAACCTACGAGCAGTACTTC
TRBJ2-3	many	TRBD1	TRBV7-2	CASSRTGGHGDTQYF	TGTGCCAGCAGCAGGACAGGGGGGCATGGAGATACGCAGTATTTT
TRBJ2-1	NA	NA	TRBV12-3/TRBV12-4	CASRRHLDASVSYNEQFF	TGTGCCAGCAGGCGGCATCTCGACGCCAGTGTCTCCTACAATGAGCAGTTCTTC
TRBJ1-4	once	NA	TRBV6-6	CASTDENEKLFF	TGTGCCAGCACCGATGAGAATGAAAAACTGTTTTTT
TRBJ2-3	NA	NA	TRBV7-2	CASSLSGGVDTQYF	TGTGCCAGCAGCTTATCAGGGGGGGTAGATACGCAGTATTTT
TRBJ1-2	many	NA	TRBV11-2	CASSYLLVGFYGGYTF	TGTGCCAGCAGCTATCTACTTGTAGGCTTTTACGGTGGCTACACCTTC
TRBJ1-2	few	NA	TRBV14	CASSTLGREDGYTF	TGTGCCAGCAGCACCCTGGGCAGGGAGGATGGCTACACCTTC
TRBJ2-3	NA	TRBD2	TRBV7-2	CASSPQAGGTSTDTQYF	TGTGCCAGCAGCCCTCAAGCGGGAGGGACTAGCACAGATACGCAGTATTTT
TRBJ1-1	NA	NA	TRBV6-5	CASSYNSKNTEAFF	TGTGCCAGCAGTTACAACAGTAAGAACACTGAAGCTTTCTTT